The clone carrying this T cell receptor (beta chain) was seen repeatedly, ten times or more. As yet, its antigen is unknown. These data come from a study of response to subunit inactivated influenza vaccine. Findings of the study overall: T cells newly recruited by each seasonal influenza vaccination are few, the authors suggested.

The germline gives CDR1 MDHEN, CDR2 SYDVKM. The trim removed 7 bases at V and 8 bases at J, leaving 14 bases unmatched. The CDR3 totals 15 residues. From the RT-PCR reads, TCRdb called clonotypes with MiXCR, one entry per CDR3 protein. The profile covers hundreds of thousands of distinct CDR3 sequences, with around 8% appearing a single time and over 10% taken by the ten largest. The sample consisted of PBMCs from blood, taken roughly 24 months after vaccination. The source of this sequence is a man between 50 and 70 years old who received an inactivated influenza vaccine. V usage is TRBV28 and J usage is TRBJ1-2; 9 nucleotides agree with TRBD1. The CDR3 loop is CASNSIGQGIWGYTF. The CDR3 DNA sequence: TGTGCCAGCAATAGCATAGGACAGGGGATCTGGGGCTACACCTTC.